This record looks at one T cell receptor beta chain sequence and its context. As yet, its antigen is unknown. Other DNA sequences in this sample translate to the same CDR3. V shed 2 bases and J 1 base; nucleotides not matched to a gene: 2. CDR3 size: 15 residues. The germline V gene has CDR1 MNHEY and CDR2 SVGAGI. The entry originates in a study of cytomegalovirus exposure and HLA in healthy donors. Study-wide points: Associated with cytomegalovirus, according to the listing, were some 150 TCR beta chains. Reports indicated that the classifier achieved high specificity and sensitivity in diagnosing cytomegalovirus status. The finding came from a later analysis; first-cohort TCR clusters tended to co-occur in the 110 or so validation repertoires.

Donors came from a validation cohort of over a hundred subjects, distinct from the first 666-subject cohort. Profiling relied on immunoSEQ multiplex PCR, and the TCRdb table lists in-frame clones only, not all of them. Among around 200,000 clones listed, about 80% were seen once. The chain couples TRBV6-5 to TRBJ2-7, with TRBD1 matching 10 bases. The TCR originated in a woman between 18 and 30 years old in good health and CMV-seropositive. The sequenced sample consisted of PBMCs. The CDR3 is CASSYGTGVSYEQYF. The CDR3 nucleotides read TGTGCCAGCAGTTACGGGACAGGGGTTTCCTACGAGCAGTACTTC.